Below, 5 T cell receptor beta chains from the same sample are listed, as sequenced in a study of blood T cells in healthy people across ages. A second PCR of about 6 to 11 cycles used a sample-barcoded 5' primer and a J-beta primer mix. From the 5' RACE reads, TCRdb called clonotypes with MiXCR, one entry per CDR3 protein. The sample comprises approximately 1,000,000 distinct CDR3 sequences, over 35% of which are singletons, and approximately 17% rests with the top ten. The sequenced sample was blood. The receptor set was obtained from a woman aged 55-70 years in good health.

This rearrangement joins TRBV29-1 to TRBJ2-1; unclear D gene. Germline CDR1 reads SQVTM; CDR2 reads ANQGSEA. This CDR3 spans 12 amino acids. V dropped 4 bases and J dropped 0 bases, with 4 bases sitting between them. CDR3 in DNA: TGCAGCGTTGGTGGCTCCTACAATGAGCAGTTCTTC. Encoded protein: CSVGGSYNEQFF.

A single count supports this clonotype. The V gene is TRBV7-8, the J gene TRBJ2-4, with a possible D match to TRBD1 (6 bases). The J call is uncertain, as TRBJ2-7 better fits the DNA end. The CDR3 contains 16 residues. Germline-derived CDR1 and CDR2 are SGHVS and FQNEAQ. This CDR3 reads CASSQPLDRPSYEQYF. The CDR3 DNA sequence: TGTGCCAGCAGCCAACCCTTGGACAGACCCTCCTACGAGCAGTACTTC.

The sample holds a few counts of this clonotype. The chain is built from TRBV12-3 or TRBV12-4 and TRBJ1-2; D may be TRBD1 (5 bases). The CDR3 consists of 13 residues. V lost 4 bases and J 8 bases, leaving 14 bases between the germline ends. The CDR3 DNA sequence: TGTGCCAGCAGTTCTAGCCGGGACCGGGGCTACACCTTC. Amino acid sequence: CASSSSRDRGYTF.

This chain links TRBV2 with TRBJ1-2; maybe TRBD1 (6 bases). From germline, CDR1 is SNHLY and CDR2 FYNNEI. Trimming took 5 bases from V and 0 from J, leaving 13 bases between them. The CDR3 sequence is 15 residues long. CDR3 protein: CASSIQQGPNYGYTF. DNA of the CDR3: TGTGCCAGCAGTATCCAACAGGGTCCTAACTATGGCTACACCTTC.

This CDR3 is CSVAAPGRIYEQYF. In nucleotides, the CDR3 is TGCAGCGTTGCCGCTCCGGGACGGATCTACGAGCAGTACTTC. The J gene is TRBJ2-7, the V gene TRBV29-1, with D perhaps assigned TRBD1 or TRBD2 (5 bases each). Per the germline V gene, CDR1 is SQVTM and CDR2 is ANQGSEA. V dropped 4 bases and J dropped 3 bases, with 16 bases sitting between them. The CDR3 covers 14 residues.